The 9 T cell receptor beta chains below come from one sample, sequenced in a study of T cell responses to AZD1222 COVID-19 vaccine. Method: immunoSEQ multiplex PCR; TCRdb's copy keeps in-frame clones and lacks some. The profile covers 100,000 or so clones, with roughly nine tenths appearing a single time and around 3.1% taken by the ten largest. The sample in question was peripheral blood, obtained on day 0 of AZD1222 vaccination. Receptors were obtained from an adult in good health.

As concerns this clone: A junction boundary mismatches the germline segment, possibly from a read error. The chain is built from TRBV5-1 and TRBJ1-2, with D uncertain. CDR1 SGHRS and CDR2 YFSETQ come from the germline V gene. The CDR3 sequence is 13 residues long. The CDR3 here is CASSLEGDYGYTF. CDR3 nucleotides: TGTGCCAGCAGCTTGGAAGGAGACTATGGCTACACCTTC.

This chain joins TRBV19 and TRBJ1-5; 9 bases line up with TRBD1. The trim removed 3 bases at V and 0 bases at J, leaving 6 bases unmatched. CDR1 is LNHDA and CDR2 is SQIVND in the germline V gene (reference sequence). The CDR3 is made up of 17 amino acids. As DNA, the CDR3 is TGTGCCAGTAGTATGGGGACAGGGAGACTTAGCAATCAGCCCCAGCATTTT. It is translated as CASSMGTGRLSNQPQHF.

Concerning this clone: Sequence at one end of the junction differs from germline and may be a read error. The gene calls are TRBV7-7 and TRBJ2-2, with a possible D match to TRBD1 (5 bases). The CDR3 runs to 17 residues. Germline CDR1 SSHAT, CDR2 FNYEAQ (reference sequence). CDR3: CASSLTLQTANTGELFF. The CDR3 DNA reads as TGTGCTAGCAGCTTGACCCTTCAGACAGCGAACACCGGGGAGCTGTTTTTT.

The V and J genes are TRBV9 and TRBJ1-1; no firm D call. The CDR3 runs to 15 residues. V was trimmed by 0 bases and J by 1 base, leaving 10 bases between them. In germline, CDR1 is SGDLS, CDR2 YYNGEE. The CDR3 loop is CASSVGPAGNTEAFF. The DNA for the CDR3 is TGTGCCAGCAGCGTAGGGCCGGCGGGGAACACTGAAGCTTTCTTT.

The V gene is TRBV12-3 or TRBV12-4, the J gene TRBJ1-5; D is ambiguous. The CDR3 contains 11 residues. Trimming removed 8 bases at V and 5 bases at J, with 7 bases between. The CDR3 loop reads CASGVDQPQHF. CDR3 nucleotide sequence: TGTGCCAGCGGGGTAGATCAGCCCCAGCATTTT.

The chain combines TRBV6-5 with TRBJ2-3; no clear D gene. The length of the CDR3 is 14 residues. Germline V lookup: CDR1 MNHEY, CDR2 SVGAGI. Trimming pared 7 bases from V and 1 base from J, leaving 12 bases between. CDR3 sequence reads: CASTPPWGTDTQYF. DNA of the CDR3: TGTGCCAGCACTCCACCCTGGGGCACAGATACGCAGTATTTT.

CDR3 nucleotides: TGTGCCTGGAGTGGCCCTCGGGACAGGGGGAGTTATGGCTACACCTTC. Residues: CAWSGPRDRGSYGYTF. The rearrangement links TRBV30 to TRBJ1-2, with TRBD1 matching over 11 bases. Losses at the gene ends were 1 base for V and 5 bases for J; bases not matched to a gene: 9. Germline lookup yields CDR1 GTSNPN and CDR2 SVGIG (reference sequence). The CDR3 consists of 16 residues.

V usage is TRBV21-1 and J usage is TRBJ2-7; the table's TRBD2 call for D was not verified on the DNA. TRBV21-1 is shown as a pseudogene. The length of the CDR3 is 10 residues. The CDR3 region has the DNA TGTGCCAGCAGCAAGCGGCCCCAGTACGTC. Its protein product is CASSKRPQYV.

CDR3 nucleotide sequence: TGCGCCAGCAGCCAATCGGTGGGGACAGGGGTCACTGAAGCTTTCTTT. Its protein product is CASSQSVGTGVTEAFF. The chain couples TRBV4-3 to TRBJ1-1, with 10 positions matching TRBD1. There are 16 residues in the CDR3. Germline values: CDR1 LGHNA, CDR2 YSLEER. V dropped 2 bases and J dropped 4; count of bases not matched to a gene: 7.